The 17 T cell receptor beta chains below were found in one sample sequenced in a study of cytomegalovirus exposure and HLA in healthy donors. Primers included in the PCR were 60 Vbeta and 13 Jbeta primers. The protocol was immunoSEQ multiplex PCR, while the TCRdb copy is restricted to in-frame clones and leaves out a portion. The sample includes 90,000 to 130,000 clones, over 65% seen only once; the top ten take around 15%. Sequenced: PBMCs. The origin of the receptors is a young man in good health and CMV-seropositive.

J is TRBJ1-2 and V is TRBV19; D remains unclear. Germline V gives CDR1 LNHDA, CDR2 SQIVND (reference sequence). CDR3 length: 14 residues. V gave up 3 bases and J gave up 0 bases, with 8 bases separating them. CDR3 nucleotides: TGTGCCAGTAGTATCTACGGAGCTAACTATGGCTACACCTTC. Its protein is CASSIYGANYGYTF.

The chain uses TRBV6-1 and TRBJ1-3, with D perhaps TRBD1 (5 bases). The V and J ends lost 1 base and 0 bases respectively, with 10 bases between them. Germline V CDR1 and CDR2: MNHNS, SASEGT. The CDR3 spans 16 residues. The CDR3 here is CASSEVGRFSGNTIYF. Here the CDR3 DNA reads TGTGCCAGCAGTGAAGTGGGGCGATTCTCTGGAAACACCATATATTTT.

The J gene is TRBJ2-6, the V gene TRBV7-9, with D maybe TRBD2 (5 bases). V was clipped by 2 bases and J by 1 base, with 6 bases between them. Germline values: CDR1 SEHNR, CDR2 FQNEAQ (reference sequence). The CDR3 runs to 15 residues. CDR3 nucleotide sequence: TGTGCCAGCAGCTTACGGGGATCTGGGGCCAACGTCCTGACTTTC. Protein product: CASSLRGSGANVLTF.

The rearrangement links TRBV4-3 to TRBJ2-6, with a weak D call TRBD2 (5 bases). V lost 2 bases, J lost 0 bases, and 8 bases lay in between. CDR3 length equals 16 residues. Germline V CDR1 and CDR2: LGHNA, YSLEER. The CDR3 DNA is TGCGCCAGCAGCCAATCCCGGGGCTCTGGGGCCAACGTCCTGACTTTC. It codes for CASSQSRGSGANVLTF.

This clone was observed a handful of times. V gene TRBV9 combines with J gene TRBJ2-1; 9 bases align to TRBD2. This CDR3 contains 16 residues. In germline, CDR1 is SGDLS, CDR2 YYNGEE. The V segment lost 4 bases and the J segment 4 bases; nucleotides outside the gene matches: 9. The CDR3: CASSLAGGPPYNEQFF. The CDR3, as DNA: TGTGCCAGCAGCCTCGCGGGGGGGCCTCCGTACAATGAGCAGTTCTTC.

CDR3 sequence (DNA): TGTGCCAGCAGCTTATTGACAGGGGCCGGCACAGATACGCAGTATTTT. Translated: CASSLLTGAGTDTQYF. This chain uses TRBV11-2 with TRBJ2-3; 8 bases are a match to TRBD1. Germline V lookup: CDR1 SGHAT, CDR2 FQNNGV. The CDR3 has 16 residues. J was trimmed by 1 base and V by 2 bases; bases with no gene match: 5.

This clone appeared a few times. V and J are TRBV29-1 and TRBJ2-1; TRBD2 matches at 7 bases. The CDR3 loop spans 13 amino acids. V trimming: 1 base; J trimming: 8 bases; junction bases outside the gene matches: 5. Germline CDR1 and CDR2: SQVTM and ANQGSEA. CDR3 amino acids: CSVEAGGEYEQFF. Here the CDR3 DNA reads TGCAGCGTTGAAGCGGGGGGAGAATATGAGCAGTTCTTC.

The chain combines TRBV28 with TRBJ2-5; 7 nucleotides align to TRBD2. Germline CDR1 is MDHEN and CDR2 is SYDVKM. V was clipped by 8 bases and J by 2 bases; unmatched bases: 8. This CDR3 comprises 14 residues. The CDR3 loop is CASGPLGGQETQYF. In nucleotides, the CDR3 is TGTGCCAGCGGGCCCCTCGGGGGGCAAGAGACCCAGTACTTC.

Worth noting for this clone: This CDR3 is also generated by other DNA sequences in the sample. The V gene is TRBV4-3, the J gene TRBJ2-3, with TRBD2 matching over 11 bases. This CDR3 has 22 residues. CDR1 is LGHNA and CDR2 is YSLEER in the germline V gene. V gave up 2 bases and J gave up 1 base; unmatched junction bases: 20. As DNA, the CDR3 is TGCGCCAGCAGCCAAACCCCGGGTGGGCTAGCGGGGGGCCATGCTGGCACAGATACGCAGTATTTT. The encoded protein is CASSQTPGGLAGGHAGTDTQYF.

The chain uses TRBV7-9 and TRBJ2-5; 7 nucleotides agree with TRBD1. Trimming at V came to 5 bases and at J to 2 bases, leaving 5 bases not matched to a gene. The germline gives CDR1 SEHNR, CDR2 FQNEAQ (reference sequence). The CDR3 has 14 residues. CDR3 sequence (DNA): TGTGCCAGCAGCGCCGACAGGGAACAAGAGACCCAGTACTTC. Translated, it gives CASSADREQETQYF.

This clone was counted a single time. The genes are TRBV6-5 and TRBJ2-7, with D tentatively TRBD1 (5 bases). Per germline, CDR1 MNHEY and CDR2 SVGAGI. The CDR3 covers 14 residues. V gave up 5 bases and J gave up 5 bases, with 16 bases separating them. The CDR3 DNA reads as TGTGCCAGCAGTGAAATTGACAGAAGGAACGAGCAGTACTTC. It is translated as CASSEIDRRNEQYF.

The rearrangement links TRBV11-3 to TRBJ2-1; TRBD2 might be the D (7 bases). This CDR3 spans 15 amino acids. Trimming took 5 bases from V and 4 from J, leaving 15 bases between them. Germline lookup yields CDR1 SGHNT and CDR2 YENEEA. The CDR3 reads CASSLSGGDYNEQFF. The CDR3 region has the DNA TGTGCCAGCAGCCTATCGGGGGGCGATTACAATGAGCAGTTCTTC.

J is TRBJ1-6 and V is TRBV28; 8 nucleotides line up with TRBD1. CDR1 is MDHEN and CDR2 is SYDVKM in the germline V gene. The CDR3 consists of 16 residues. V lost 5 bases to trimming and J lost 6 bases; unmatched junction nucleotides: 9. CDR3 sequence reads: CASSVDRALLNSPLHF. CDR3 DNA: TGTGCCAGCAGTGTGGACAGGGCGCTACTTAATTCACCCCTCCACTTT.

CDR3 in amino acids: CASSLPDRLNGYTF. The CDR3 DNA sequence: TGTGCCAGCAGTTTACCGGACAGGTTAAACGGCTACACCTTC. This chain links TRBV28 with TRBJ1-2; 7 nucleotides align to TRBD1. CDR1 MDHEN and CDR2 SYDVKM come from the germline V gene. With V trimmed by 2 bases and J by 8 bases, 8 bases remained unmatched. The CDR3 has 14 amino acids.

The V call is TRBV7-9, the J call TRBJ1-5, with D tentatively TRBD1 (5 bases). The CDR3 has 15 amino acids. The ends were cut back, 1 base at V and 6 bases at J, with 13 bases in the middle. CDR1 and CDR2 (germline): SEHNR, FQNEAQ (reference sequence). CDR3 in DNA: TGTGCCAGCAGCTTAGGGGAGGCAGGGACTCAGCCCCAGCATTTT. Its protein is CASSLGEAGTQPQHF.

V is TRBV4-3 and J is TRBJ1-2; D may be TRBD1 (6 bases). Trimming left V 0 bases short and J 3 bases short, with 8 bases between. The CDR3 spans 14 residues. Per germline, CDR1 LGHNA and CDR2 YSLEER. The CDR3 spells CASSQEGGHYGYTF. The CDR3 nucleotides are TGCGCCAGCAGCCAAGAGGGGGGGCACTATGGCTACACCTTC.

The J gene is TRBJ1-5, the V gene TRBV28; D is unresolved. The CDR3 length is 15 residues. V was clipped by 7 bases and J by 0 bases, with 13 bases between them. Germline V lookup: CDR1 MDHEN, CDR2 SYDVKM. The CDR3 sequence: CASNLPGNSNQPQHF. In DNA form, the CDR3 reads TGTGCCAGCAACCTTCCGGGGAATAGCAATCAGCCCCAGCATTTT.